One sample yielded the 8 T cell receptor beta chains listed below, sequenced in a study of T cell responses to AZD1222 COVID-19 vaccine. Some clones are missing from TCRdb's copy, which holds only in-frame ones; the method was immunoSEQ multiplex PCR. The data show 200,000 or so clones, approximately 92% seen once. The specimen comprised peripheral blood, sampled on day 0 of AZD1222 vaccination. These receptors originate from an adult in good health.

The V gene is TRBV9, the J gene TRBJ1-1; the D gene is possibly TRBD1 (6 bases). Trimming shortened V by 1 base and J by 5 bases, and 15 bases separated the two germline ends. The CDR3 has 15 residues. Germline-derived CDR1 and CDR2 are SGDLS and YYNGEE. CDR3 sequence (DNA): TGTGCCAGCAGCGTAAGGGGGATGGGGGTGACTGAAGCTTTCTTT. Protein product: CASSVRGMGVTEAFF.

This chain links TRBV5-6 with TRBJ2-2, with a possible D match to TRBD1 (6 bases). Trimming left V 2 bases short and J 6 bases short, with 11 bases between. The CDR3 covers 14 residues. The V gene's germline CDR1 is SGHDT and CDR2 YYEEEE. The CDR3: CASSLTGGAGELFF. CDR3 DNA sequence: TGTGCCAGCAGCTTAACTGGGGGCGCCGGGGAGCTGTTTTTT.

The chain recombines TRBV30 with TRBJ2-7, with TRBD1 identical over 12 bases. V trimming: 5 bases; J trimming: 3 bases; junction bases outside the gene matches: 2. Per the germline V gene, CDR1 is GTSNPN and CDR2 is SVGIG (reference sequence). The CDR3 extends over 13 amino acids. CDR3 bases: TGTGCCTGGGGGACAGGGGGCAACTACGAGCAGTACTTC. Amino acid sequence: CAWGTGGNYEQYF.

The chain couples TRBV10-3 to TRBJ2-7; no clear D gene. CDR3 length equals 14 residues. The germline gives CDR1 ENHRY, CDR2 SYGVKD. Trimming took off 6 bases at V and 0 bases at J, with 12 bases between the two ends. This CDR3 is CAIRPDLNSYEQYF. The CDR3 DNA follows: TGTGCCATCAGGCCTGACCTCAACTCCTACGAGCAGTACTTC.

This clone was counted a single time. CDR3 DNA: TGTGCCAGCAGCTCTAACAGGGAGATGGATGAAAAACTGTTTTTT. Residues: CASSSNREMDEKLFF. J is TRBJ1-4 and V is TRBV7-9; possibly TRBD1 for D (6 bases). CDR1 and CDR2 (germline): SEHNR, FQNEAQ (reference sequence). Trimming took off 4 bases at V and 6 bases at J, with 15 bases between the two ends. The CDR3 has 15 amino acids.

This sequence joins TRBV5-4 and TRBJ2-2; D is unclear. Germline V gene data show CDR1 as SGHNT and CDR2 as YYREEE (reference sequence). The CDR3 runs 15 residues. The ends were cut back, 5 bases at V and 4 bases at J, with 15 bases in the middle. CDR3: CASSLRVGFTGELFF. The CDR3 DNA reads TGTGCCAGCAGTCTTCGGGTAGGGTTCACCGGGGAGCTGTTTTTT.

V is TRBV9 and J is TRBJ2-1; D possibly matches TRBD1 or TRBD2 (5 bases each). The ends were cut back, 4 bases at V and 0 bases at J, with 23 bases in the middle. This CDR3 has 19 residues. Germline CDR1 and CDR2: SGDLS and YYNGEE. This chain's CDR3 is CASSSQRDLPFSSYNEQFF. The CDR3 coding sequence is TGTGCCAGCAGCTCCCAAAGGGACCTACCGTTTAGCTCCTACAATGAGCAGTTCTTC.

This chain uses TRBV12-3 or TRBV12-4 with TRBJ2-1; D call uncertain. There are 11 residues in the CDR3. Trimming removed 5 bases from V and 7 bases from J, with 6 bases in between. In nucleotides, the CDR3 is TGTGCCAGCAGTGTTCTTAATGAGCAGTTCTTC. It specifies CASSVLNEQFF.